Shown below are 12 T cell receptor beta chains from a single sample sequenced in a study of technical replicates of blood from several donors. Repertoires were generated with immunoSEQ multiplex PCR, while TCRdb's copy carries only in-frame clones and drops some. The sample records about 73,000 clones, 93% being singletons. The specimen was T cells isolated from PBMCs. The receptors originated from a human donor in good health.

The chain links TRBV29-1 to TRBJ2-7; TRBD2 matches at 12 bases. V was pared by 3 bases and J by 5 bases, with 14 bases of the junction left unmatched. The CDR3 sequence is 17 residues long. Germline values: CDR1 SQVTM, CDR2 ANQGSEA. The CDR3 sequence: CSVETRLAGGPGNEQYF. CDR3 bases: TGCAGCGTTGAGACTCGGCTAGCGGGAGGGCCGGGCAACGAGCAGTACTTC.

J is TRBJ2-2 and V is TRBV2; 8 bases align to TRBD2. Trimming took 4 bases from V and 4 from J; bases not matched to a gene: 8. The CDR3 has 16 amino acids. CDR1 SNHLY and CDR2 FYNNEI come from the germline V gene. CDR3 DNA: TGTGCCAGCAGTGTACCACGCGGGAGGTCCACCGGGGAGCTGTTTTTT. Amino acids: CASSVPRGRSTGELFF.

V is TRBV2 and J is TRBJ1-4; 7 bases line up with TRBD1. CDR1 and CDR2 (germline): SNHLY, FYNNEI. The length of the CDR3 is 16 residues. V lost 1 base to trimming and J lost 3 bases; unmatched junction nucleotides: 5. CDR3 sequence (DNA): TGTGCCAGCAGTGAAGGGAAGGGGGCATCTAATGAAAAACTGTTTTTT. It encodes CASSEGKGASNEKLFF.

V is TRBV7-9 and J is TRBJ1-1, with no clear D. Germline values: CDR1 SEHNR, CDR2 FQNEAQ (reference sequence). Trimming took off 5 bases at V and 7 bases at J, with 14 bases between the two ends. The CDR3 sequence is 13 residues long. The CDR3 bases are TGTGCCAGCAGCACCCTACCGTGGAGTGAAGCTTTCTTT. It translates to CASSTLPWSEAFF.

CDR3 nucleotides: TGTGCCAGCAGCTTAGGACAGGGGGCGGGAAGTGAGCAGTTCTTC. It codes for CASSLGQGAGSEQFF. The chain carries TRBV11-2 and TRBJ2-1; 10 bases match TRBD1. The CDR3 is made up of 15 amino acids. The junction had 6 bases not matched to a gene; V was cut back by 1 base and J by 9 bases. Germline V gene data show CDR1 as SGHAT and CDR2 as FQNNGV.

CDR3 bases: TGTGCCAGCAGCCAAGATAAGGGACTTTCCTACGAGCAGTACTTC. Translated: CASSQDKGLSYEQYF. The chain links TRBV4-2 to TRBJ2-7; possibly TRBD2 for D (6 bases). The CDR3 spans 15 residues. Deletions cut 0 bases from V and 1 base from J, with 10 bases between. Germline CDR1 is LGHNA and CDR2 is YNFKEQ.

This chain connects TRBV9 to TRBJ1-4, with D possibly matching TRBD1 (5 bases). The CDR3 has 14 amino acids. CDR1 and CDR2 (germline): SGDLS, YYNGEE. V was trimmed by 3 bases and J by 3 bases, leaving 9 bases between them. The CDR3 DNA sequence: TGTGCCAGCAGCGGGGGGGGAGCTAATGAAAAACTGTTTTTT. Residues: CASSGGGANEKLFF.

The chain has TRBV6-5 and TRBJ1-5; the D gene is possibly TRBD1 (6 bases). Trimming pared 4 bases from V and 4 bases from J, leaving 11 bases between. Germline lookup yields CDR1 MNHEY and CDR2 SVGAGI. This CDR3 has 14 amino acids. The CDR3 coding sequence is TGTGCCAGCAGTTCGCAGGGGCCGAATCAGCCCCAGCATTTT. It translates to CASSSQGPNQPQHF.

The J gene is TRBJ2-7, the V gene TRBV9; 10 bases align to TRBD2. V lost 0 bases, J lost 6 bases, and 9 bases stayed unmatched. Germline CDR1 SGDLS, CDR2 YYNGEE. The CDR3 is made up of 16 amino acids. This CDR3 reads CASSVGSGTSVGEQYF. The CDR3 region has the DNA TGTGCCAGCAGCGTAGGTTCCGGGACTAGCGTGGGCGAGCAGTACTTC.

This clone was counted a few times. V and J are TRBV4-2 and TRBJ1-1; D is unclear. The CDR3 sequence is 14 residues long. CDR1 and CDR2 (germline): LGHNA, YNFKEQ. Deletions cut 1 base from V and 5 bases from J, with 11 bases between. The CDR3 region is CASSQVGMGTEAFF. For the CDR3, the DNA is TGTGCCAGCAGCCAAGTCGGGATGGGGACTGAAGCTTTCTTT.

The CDR3 nucleotides read TGCAGCGTTGAAAAGGCAGGGCGCTCCTACGAGCAGTACTTC. The encoded protein is CSVEKAGRSYEQYF. The V call is TRBV29-1, the J call TRBJ2-7; D may be TRBD1 (5 bases). The CDR3 contains 14 residues. V was clipped by 2 bases and J by 0 bases, with 11 bases between them. Germline assignment: CDR1 SQVTM and CDR2 ANQGSEA.

Written as DNA, the CDR3 is TGCGCCAGCAGCACACCCGGGACAGGGGTTTCCGAGCAGTACTTC. It encodes CASSTPGTGVSEQYF. V and J are TRBV5-1 and TRBJ2-7; TRBD1 matches at 10 bases. Trimming at V came to 4 bases and at J to 6 bases, leaving 10 bases not matched to a gene. In germline, CDR1 is SGHRS, CDR2 YFSETQ. The CDR3 is 15 residues long.